This TCR beta chain was sequenced in a study of patients and donors after allogeneic stem cell transplantation. From the RT-PCR reads, TCRdb called clonotypes with MiXCR, one entry per CDR3 protein. The sample holds 410,000 or so distinct CDR3 sequences; roughly 17% are singletons and the top ten take over 6%. There are 16 residues in the CDR3. V dropped 0 bases and J dropped 0 bases, with 9 bases sitting between them. Looked up from germline, CDR1 is MNHEY and CDR2 is SVGAGI. A few counts support this clonotype. The sample comprised blood, either unsorted or a sorted T cell fraction (not recorded which). The genes are TRBV6-5 and TRBJ1-3, with no clear D. The source is a human donor who was either an allogeneic HSCT recipient or a stem cell or donor lymphocyte infusion donor (not recorded which). It is not recorded whose cells these are; they may come from a transplant donor. The CDR3 loop is CASSYSSLYSGNTIYF. CDR3 in DNA: TGTGCCAGCAGTTACTCGAGTCTTTACTCTGGAAACACCATATATTTT.